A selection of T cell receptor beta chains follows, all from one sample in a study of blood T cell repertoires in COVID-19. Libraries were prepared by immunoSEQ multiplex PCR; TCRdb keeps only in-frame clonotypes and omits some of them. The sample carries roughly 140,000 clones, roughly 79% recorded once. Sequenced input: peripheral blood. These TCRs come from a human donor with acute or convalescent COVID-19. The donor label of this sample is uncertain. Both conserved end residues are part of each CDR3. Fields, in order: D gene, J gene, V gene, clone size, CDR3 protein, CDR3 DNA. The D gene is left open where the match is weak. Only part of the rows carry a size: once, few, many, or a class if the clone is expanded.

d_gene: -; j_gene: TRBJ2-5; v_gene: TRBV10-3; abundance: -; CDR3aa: CAISENREETQYF; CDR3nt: TGTGCCATCAGTGAGAACAGGGAAGAGACCCAGTACTTC
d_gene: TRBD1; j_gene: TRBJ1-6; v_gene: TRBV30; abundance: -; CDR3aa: CAWNRDRGLLDNSPLHF; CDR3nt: TGTGCCTGGAACCGGGACAGGGGATTATTGGATAATTCACCCCTCCACTTT
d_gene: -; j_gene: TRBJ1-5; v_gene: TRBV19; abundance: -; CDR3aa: CASSTQNQRAQHF; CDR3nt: TGTGCCAGTAGTACCCAAAATCAGAGGGCCCAGCATTTT
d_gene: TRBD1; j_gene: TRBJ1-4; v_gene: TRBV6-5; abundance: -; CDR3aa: CASSPGTGSEKLFF; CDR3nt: TGTGCCAGCAGCCCCGGGACAGGGTCAGAAAAACTGTTTTTT
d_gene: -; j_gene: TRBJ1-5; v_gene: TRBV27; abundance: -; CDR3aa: CASSYGGQPQHF; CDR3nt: TGTGCCAGCAGTTACGGCGGTCAGCCCCAGCATTTT
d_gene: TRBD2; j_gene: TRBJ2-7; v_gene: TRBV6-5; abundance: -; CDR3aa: CASRPSGGGYYEQYF; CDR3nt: TGTGCCAGCAGGCCCTCCGGGGGGGGGTACTACGAGCAGTACTTC
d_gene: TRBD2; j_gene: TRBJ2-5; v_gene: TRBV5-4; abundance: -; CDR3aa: CASRPGGGQTGETQYF; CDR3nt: TGTGCCAGCAGGCCTGGCGGGGGTCAAACGGGGGAGACCCAGTACTTC
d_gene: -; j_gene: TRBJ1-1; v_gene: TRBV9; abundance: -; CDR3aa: CASSVGGRSGTEAFF; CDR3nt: TGTGCCAGCAGCGTCGGAGGGAGATCAGGCACTGAAGCTTTCTTT
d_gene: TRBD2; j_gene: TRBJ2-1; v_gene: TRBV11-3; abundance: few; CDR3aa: CASSTHSGGADNEQFF; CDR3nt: TGTGCCAGCAGCACTCATAGCGGGGGGGCCGACAATGAGCAGTTCTTC
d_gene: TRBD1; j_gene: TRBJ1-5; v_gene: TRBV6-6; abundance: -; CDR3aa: CASSYWTGSNQPQHF; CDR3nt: TGTGCCAGCAGTTACTGGACAGGGAGCAATCAGCCCCAGCATTTT
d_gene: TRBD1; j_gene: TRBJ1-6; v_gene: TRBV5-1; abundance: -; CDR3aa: CASSLGTGNSPLHF; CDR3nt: TGCGCCAGCAGCTTGGGGACAGGCAATTCACCCCTCCACTTT
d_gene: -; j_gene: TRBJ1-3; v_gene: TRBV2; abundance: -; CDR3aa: CASNQGRNTIYF; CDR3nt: TGTGCCAGCAACCAAGGGAGGAACACCATATATTTT
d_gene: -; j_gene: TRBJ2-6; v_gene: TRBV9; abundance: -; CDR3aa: CASSAPGAGANVLTF; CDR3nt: TGTGCCAGCAGCGCCCCGGGGGCTGGGGCCAACGTCCTGACTTTC
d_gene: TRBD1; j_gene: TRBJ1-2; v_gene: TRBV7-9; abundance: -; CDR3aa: CASSLKRTGFNYGYTF; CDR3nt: TGTGCCAGCAGCTTAAAACGGACAGGATTTAACTATGGCTACACCTTC
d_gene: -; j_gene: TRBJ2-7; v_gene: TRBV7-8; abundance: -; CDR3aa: CASRPEGSSEQYF; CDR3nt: TGTGCCAGCAGGCCCGAGGGATCCAGCGAGCAGTACTTC
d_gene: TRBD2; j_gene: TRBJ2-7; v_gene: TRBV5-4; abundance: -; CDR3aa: CASSPTSGGAYEQYF; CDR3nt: TGTGCCAGCAGCCCGACTAGCGGGGGGGCCTACGAGCAGTACTTC
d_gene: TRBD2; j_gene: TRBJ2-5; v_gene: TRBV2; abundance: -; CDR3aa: CASTSGDQETQYF; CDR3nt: TGTGCCAGCACTAGCGGGGACCAAGAGACCCAGTACTTC
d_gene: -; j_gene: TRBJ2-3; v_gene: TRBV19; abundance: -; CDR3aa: CASSISAQGIDTQYF; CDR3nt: TGTGCCAGTAGTATATCAGCGCAGGGTATCGATACGCAGTATTTT
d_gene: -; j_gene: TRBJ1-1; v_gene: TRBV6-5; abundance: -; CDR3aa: CASSYSVGGGSTEAFF; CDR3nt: TGTGCCAGCAGTTACTCGGTTGGGGGAGGGAGCACTGAAGCTTTCTTT
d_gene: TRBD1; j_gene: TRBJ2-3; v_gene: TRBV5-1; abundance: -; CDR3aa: CASSEGQEAGTQYF; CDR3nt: TGCGCCAGCAGTGAGGGACAGGAGGCGGGAACGCAGTATTTT
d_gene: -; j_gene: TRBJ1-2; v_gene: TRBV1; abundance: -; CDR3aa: CTSSQEGGTGQGPYIYGYTF; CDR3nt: TGCACCAGCAGCCAAGAAGGAGGGACGGGACAGGGGCCGTACATTTATGGCTACACCTTC
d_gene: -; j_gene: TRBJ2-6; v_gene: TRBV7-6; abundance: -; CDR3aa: CASSLNAAGANVLTF; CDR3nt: TGTGCCAGCAGCTTGAACGCAGCTGGGGCCAACGTCCTGACTTTC
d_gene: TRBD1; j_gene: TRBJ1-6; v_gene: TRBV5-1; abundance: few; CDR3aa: CASSWGTGQYNSPLHF; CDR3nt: TGCGCCAGCAGCTGGGGGACGGGACAGTATAATTCACCCCTCCACTTT
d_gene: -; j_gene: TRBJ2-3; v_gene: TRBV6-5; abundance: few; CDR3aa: CASSPWTAADTQYF; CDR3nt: TGTGCCAGCAGTCCCTGGACAGCCGCAGATACGCAGTATTTT
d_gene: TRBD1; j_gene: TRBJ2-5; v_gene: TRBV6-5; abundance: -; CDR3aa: CASSRDRFQETQYF; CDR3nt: TGTGCCAGCAGTCGGGACAGGTTCCAAGAGACCCAGTACTTC
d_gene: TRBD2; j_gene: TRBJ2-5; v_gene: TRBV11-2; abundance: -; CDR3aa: CASSPGLAGDPYQETQYF; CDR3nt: TGTGCCAGCAGCCCCGGACTAGCGGGGGACCCGTACCAAGAGACCCAGTACTTC
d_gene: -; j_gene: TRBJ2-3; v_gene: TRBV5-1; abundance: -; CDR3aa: CASSSRPGGDTQYF; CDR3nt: TGCGCCAGCAGCTCGAGGCCCGGAGGAGATACGCAGTATTTT
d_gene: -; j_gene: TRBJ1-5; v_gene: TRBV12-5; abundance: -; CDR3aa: CASGTLAGGRQPQHF; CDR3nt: TGTGCTAGTGGTACGCTTGCGGGGGGCCGCCAGCCCCAGCATTTT
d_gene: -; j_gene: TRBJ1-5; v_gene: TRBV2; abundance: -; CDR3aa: CASTGGSNQPQHF; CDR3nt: TGTGCCAGCACGGGGGGGAGCAATCAGCCCCAGCATTTT
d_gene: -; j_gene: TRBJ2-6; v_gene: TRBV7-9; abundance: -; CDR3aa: CASSLGQKANVLTF; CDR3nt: TGTGCCAGCAGCTTAGGACAGAAGGCCAACGTCCTGACTTTC
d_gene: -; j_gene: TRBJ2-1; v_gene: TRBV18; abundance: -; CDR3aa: CASSPAGVEQFF; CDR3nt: TGTGCCAGCTCACCGGCCGGGGTCGAGCAGTTCTTC
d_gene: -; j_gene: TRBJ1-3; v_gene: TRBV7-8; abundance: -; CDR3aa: CASSPGPATIYF; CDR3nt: TGTGCCAGCAGCCCAGGGCCGGCCACCATATATTTT
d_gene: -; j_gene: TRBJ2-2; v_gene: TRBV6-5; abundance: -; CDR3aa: CASSRAGTPTGELFF; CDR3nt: TGTGCCAGCAGTCGGGCCGGGACACCCACCGGGGAGCTGTTTTTT
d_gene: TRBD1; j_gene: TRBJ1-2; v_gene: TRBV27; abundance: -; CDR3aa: CASSRDRGFYGYTF; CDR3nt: TGTGCCAGCAGCCGGGACAGGGGTTTCTATGGCTACACCTTC
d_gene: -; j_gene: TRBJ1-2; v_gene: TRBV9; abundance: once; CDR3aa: CASSVTTDPNYGYTF; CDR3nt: TGTGCCAGCAGCGTAACGACAGACCCTAACTATGGCTACACCTTC
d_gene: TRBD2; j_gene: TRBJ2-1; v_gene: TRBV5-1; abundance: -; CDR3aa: CASSSVGTGLSYNEQFF; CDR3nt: TGCGCCAGCAGCTCGGTGGGTACGGGACTAAGCTACAATGAGCAGTTCTTC
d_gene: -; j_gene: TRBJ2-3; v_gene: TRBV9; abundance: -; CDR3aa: CASSLEALITDTQYF; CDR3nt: TGTGCCAGCAGCCTCGAAGCGCTGATCACAGATACGCAGTATTTT
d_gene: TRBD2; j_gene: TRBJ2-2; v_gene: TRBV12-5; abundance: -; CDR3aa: CASGLGLDTGELFF; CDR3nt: TGTGCTAGTGGACTCGGACTAGACACCGGGGAGCTGTTTTTT
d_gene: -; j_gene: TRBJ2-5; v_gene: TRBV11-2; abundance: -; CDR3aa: CASSLGPPETQYF; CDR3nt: TGTGCCAGCAGCTTAGGGCCGCCAGAGACCCAGTACTTC
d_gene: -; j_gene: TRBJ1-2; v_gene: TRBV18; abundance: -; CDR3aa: CASSPETGGVINYGYTF; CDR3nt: TGTGCCAGCTCCCCAGAAACGGGAGGGGTGATTAACTATGGCTACACCTTC